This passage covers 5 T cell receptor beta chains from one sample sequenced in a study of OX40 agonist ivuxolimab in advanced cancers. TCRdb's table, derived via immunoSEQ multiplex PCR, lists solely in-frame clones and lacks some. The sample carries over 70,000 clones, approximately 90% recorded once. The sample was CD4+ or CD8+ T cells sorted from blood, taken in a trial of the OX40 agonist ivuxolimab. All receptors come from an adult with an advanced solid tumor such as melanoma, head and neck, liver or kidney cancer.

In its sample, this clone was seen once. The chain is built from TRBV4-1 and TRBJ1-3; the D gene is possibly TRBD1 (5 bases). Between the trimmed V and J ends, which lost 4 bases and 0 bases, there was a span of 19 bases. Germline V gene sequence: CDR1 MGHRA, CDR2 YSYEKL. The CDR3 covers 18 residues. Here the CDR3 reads CASSPSYPGARSGNTIYF. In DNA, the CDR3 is TGCGCCAGCAGCCCGAGCTACCCCGGGGCCCGCTCTGGAAACACCATATATTTT.

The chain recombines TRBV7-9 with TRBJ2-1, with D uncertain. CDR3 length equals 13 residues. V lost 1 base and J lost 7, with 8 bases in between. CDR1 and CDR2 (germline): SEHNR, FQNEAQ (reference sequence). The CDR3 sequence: CASSLVLRNEQFF. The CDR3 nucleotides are TGTGCCAGCAGCTTAGTGTTACGAAATGAGCAGTTCTTC.

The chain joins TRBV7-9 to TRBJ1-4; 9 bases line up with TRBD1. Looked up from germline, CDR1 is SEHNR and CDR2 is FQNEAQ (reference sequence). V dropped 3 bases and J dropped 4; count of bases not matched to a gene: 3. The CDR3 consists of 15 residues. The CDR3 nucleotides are TGTGCCAGCAGCTTCGGGGGACAGGGTAATGAAAAACTGTTTTTT. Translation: CASSFGGQGNEKLFF.

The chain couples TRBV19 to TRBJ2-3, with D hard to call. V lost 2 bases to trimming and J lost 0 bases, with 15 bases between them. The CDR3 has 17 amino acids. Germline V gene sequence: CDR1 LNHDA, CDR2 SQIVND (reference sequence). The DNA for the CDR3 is TGTGCCAGTAGTATACCCTCAGAACCTACTAGCACAGATACGCAGTATTTT. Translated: CASSIPSEPTSTDTQYF.

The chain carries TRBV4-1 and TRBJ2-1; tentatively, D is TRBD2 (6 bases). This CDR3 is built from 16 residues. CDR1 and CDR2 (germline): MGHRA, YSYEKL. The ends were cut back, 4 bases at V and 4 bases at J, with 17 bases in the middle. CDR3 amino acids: CASSPVGRGAYNEQFF. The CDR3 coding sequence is TGCGCCAGCAGCCCAGTTGGGCGGGGCGCATACAATGAGCAGTTCTTC.